The rows below give T cell receptor beta chains drawn from one sample of a study of technical replicates of blood from a handful of donors. TCRdb's table, derived via immunoSEQ multiplex PCR, lists solely in-frame clones and lacks some. This sample yields around 89,000 clones, of which roughly 94% are seen a single time; around 0.23% belongs to the top ten. The source material was T cells isolated from PBMCs. These receptors all stem from a human donor in good health. Both conserved end residues are part of each CDR3. The D gene is left open where the match is weak.

>TRBD1|TRBV27|TRBJ1-1
CASSSTNRGLVLNTEAFF
>TRBD1|TRBV30|TRBJ2-7
CALNRGDYEQYF
>NA|TRBV11-3|TRBJ1-2
CASSSHPNQGMGGYTF
>TRBD2|TRBV28|TRBJ2-7
CASSLWGLAGSSYEQYF
>NA|TRBV18|TRBJ2-5
CASSPRQEETQYF
>NA|TRBV6-5|TRBJ1-5
CASSYSGGRNQPQHF
>TRBD2|TRBV2|TRBJ2-1
CASSEGLAGGLYNEQFF
>NA|TRBV5-5|TRBJ2-5
CASSLGAPLETQYF
>NA|TRBV12-5|TRBJ2-3
CASASYSSGVDTQYF
>NA|TRBV5-1|TRBJ2-3
CASLRGGSTDTQYF
>NA|TRBV4-1|TRBJ2-5
CASSQEDRPFIQETQYF
>NA|TRBV18|TRBJ1-4
CASSSGPGRGATNEKLFF
>NA|TRBV27|TRBJ2-3
CASSSLSDTQYF
>NA|TRBV11-3|TRBJ1-3
CASSLGLPGDTIYF
>NA|TRBV21-1|TRBJ2-2
CASSRREGLAGGGTGELFF
>NA|TRBV28|TRBJ1-5
CASSLGAGNQPQHF
>NA|TRBV20-1|TRBJ2-1
CSATARNEQFF
>TRBD1|TRBV4-2|TRBJ2-7
CASSQASGGQGAYEQYF
>NA|TRBV5-6|TRBJ1-1
CASNLQGNTEAFF
>TRBD2|TRBV7-8|TRBJ2-1
CASGRLAGEVGNEQFF
>TRBD2|TRBV4-1|TRBJ2-1
CASSQEGLAGDNEQFF
>NA|TRBV6-6|TRBJ1-2
CASSSGLNYGYTF